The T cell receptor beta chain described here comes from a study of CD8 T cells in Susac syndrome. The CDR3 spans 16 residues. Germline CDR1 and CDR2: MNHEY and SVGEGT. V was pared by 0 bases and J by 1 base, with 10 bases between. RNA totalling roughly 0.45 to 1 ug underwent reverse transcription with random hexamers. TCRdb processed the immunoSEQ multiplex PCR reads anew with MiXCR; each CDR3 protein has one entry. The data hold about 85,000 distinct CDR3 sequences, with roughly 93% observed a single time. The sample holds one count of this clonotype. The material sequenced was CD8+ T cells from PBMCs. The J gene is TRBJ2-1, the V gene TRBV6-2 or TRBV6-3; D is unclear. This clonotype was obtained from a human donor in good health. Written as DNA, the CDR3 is TGTGCCAGCAGTTACTCCGGGCGGTATTCCTACAATGAGCAGTTCTTC. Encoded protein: CASSYSGRYSYNEQFF.